This entry is about one TCR beta chain. Its antigen is not known. J was trimmed by 8 bases and V by 7 bases; bases with no gene match: 25. The CDR3 sequence is 18 residues long. Germline-derived CDR1 and CDR2 are LGHNA and YNFKEQ. Sequencing used immunoSEQ multiplex PCR; TCRdb keeps in-frame clones, though not all of them. This table has roughly 420,000 clones, approximately 89% appearing once. This sample is drawn from a study of Ad26.COV2.S vaccination and SARS-CoV-2 variants. About the study: Donor had been placed in the Ad26.COV2.S arm of the COV1001 trial. Study outcomes and limitations: Individuals receiving vaccine had higher spike-specific TCR breadth than placebo recipients did.

Stated treatment: approximately 18 received Ad26.COV2.S at low or high dose, single or two shots; about 5 received placebo; per-sample allocation not given. Specimens were obtained on day 63 following the first vaccine or placebo injection. Sequenced material: peripheral blood, taken in a trial of Ad26.COV2.S vaccine versus placebo. The receptor's source is a person aged 18-60 years who received the Ad26.COV2.S COVID-19 vaccine or a placebo. V is TRBV4-2 and J is TRBJ1-1, with 7 nucleotides matching TRBD1. CDR3 nucleotide sequence: TGTGCCAGCACTGTTAGGGGAGGGGGCGGTTCGGGGCCATTCGAAGCTTTCTTT. Translated: CASTVRGGGGSGPFEAFF.